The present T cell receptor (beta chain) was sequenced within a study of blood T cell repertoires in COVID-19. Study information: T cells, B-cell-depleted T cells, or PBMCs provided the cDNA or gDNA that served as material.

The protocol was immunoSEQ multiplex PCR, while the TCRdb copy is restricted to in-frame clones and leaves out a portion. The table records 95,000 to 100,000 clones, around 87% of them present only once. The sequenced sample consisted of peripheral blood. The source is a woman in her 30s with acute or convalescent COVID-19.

The CDR3 is CASSPNLRGYTF. The CDR3, as DNA: TGTGCCAGCAGTCCCAACCTGAGGGGCTACACCTTC. The genes are TRBV12-3 or TRBV12-4 and TRBJ1-2, with no clear D. The V end lost 5 bases, the J end lost 8 bases, and 12 bases lay between the germline ends. CDR3 size: 12 residues.